The next 30 T cell receptor beta chains were all read from a single sample in a study of OX40 agonist ivuxolimab in advanced cancers. Generated by immunoSEQ multiplex PCR, the TCRdb table keeps only in-frame clones and is missing some. The sample lists 40,000 to 45,000 clones, around 85% occurring once. The specimen comprised CD4+ or CD8+ T cells sorted from blood, sampled in a trial of the OX40 agonist ivuxolimab. These TCRs come from an adult with an advanced solid tumor such as melanoma, head and neck, liver or kidney cancer.

The rearrangement joins TRBV4-2 to TRBJ2-3; 9 nucleotides match TRBD1. CDR1 LGHNA and CDR2 YNFKEQ come from the germline V gene. The CDR3 is 18 residues long. J was trimmed by 5 bases and V by 0 bases; bases with no gene match: 12. CDR3 sequence (DNA): TGTGCCAGCAGCCAAGATACGGGGGACAGGGCCTCCGGAGATACGCAGTATTTT. Its translation is CASSQDTGDRASGDTQYF.

The chain is built from TRBV6-4 and TRBJ2-3; D possibly corresponds to TRBD2 (5 bases). There are 14 residues in the CDR3. Trimming cost V 5 bases and J 5 bases, with 14 bases left between them. CDR1 is MRHNA, CDR2 SNTAGT, per germline. The CDR3 DNA reads as TGTGCCAGCAGTTCCAGTGGCGGGTTAGATACGCAGTATTTT. Encoded protein: CASSSSGGLDTQYF.

This rearrangement joins TRBV5-6 to TRBJ2-1; 8 bases match TRBD2. CDR1 and CDR2 (germline): SGHDT, YYEEEE. The CDR3 length is 15 residues. Germline trimming cut 4 bases from V and 6 bases from J; bases unmatched to any gene: 9. CDR3 nucleotides: TGTGCCAGCAGCCGCCCGGGACTAGGCCTCAATGAGCAGTTCTTC. Translating it yields CASSRPGLGLNEQFF.

The chain combines TRBV5-5 with TRBJ2-2, with no clear D. Trimming took 7 bases from V and 2 from J, leaving 18 bases between them. The germline V gene has CDR1 SGHKS and CDR2 YYEKEE (reference sequence). The CDR3 contains 16 residues. The CDR3 is CASFHRTAENTGELFF. CDR3 sequence (DNA): TGTGCCAGCTTCCACCGGACGGCAGAAAACACCGGGGAGCTGTTTTTT.

The genes are TRBV19 and TRBJ2-5; TRBD2 is a possible D gene (5 bases). The length of the CDR3 is 13 residues. The V end lost 6 bases, the J end lost 3 bases, and 11 bases lay between the germline ends. Germline V gene data show CDR1 as LNHDA and CDR2 as SQIVND (reference sequence). The CDR3 spells CASSQDFKETQYF. The CDR3 DNA sequence: TGTGCCAGTAGCCAGGACTTTAAAGAGACCCAGTACTTC.

This clone occurred a few times. The rearrangement uses TRBV19 and TRBJ1-4; D might be TRBD1 (5 bases). Trimming took off 5 bases at V and 6 bases at J, with 10 bases between the two ends. This CDR3 has 13 residues. In germline, CDR1 is LNHDA, CDR2 SQIVND (reference sequence). CDR3 nucleotide sequence: TGTGCCAGTAGTCAGGGTTGGGATGAAAAACTGTTTTTT. Translated: CASSQGWDEKLFF.

The rearrangement uses TRBV18 and TRBJ1-1, with D possibly matching TRBD1 (6 bases). Trimming took 3 bases from V and 3 from J, leaving 20 bases between them. The CDR3 runs 17 residues. Germline CDR1 KGHSH, CDR2 LQKENI. CDR3 nucleotide sequence: TGTGCCAGCTCACCCTTAACCCGCAGGGGAAGGGACACTGAAGCTTTCTTT. Translation gives CASSPLTRRGRDTEAFF.

The rearrangement links TRBV5-1 to TRBJ2-1; a weak D match, TRBD1 (6 bases). The ends were cut back, 5 bases at V and 5 bases at J, with 11 bases in the middle. This CDR3 is built from 13 residues. CDR1 SGHRS and CDR2 YFSETQ come from the germline V gene. CDR3 DNA: TGCGCCAGCAGGGAACAGGGCAACAATGAGCAGTTCTTC. As protein: CASREQGNNEQFF. Using reference TRBV5-1 and TRBJ2-1 for the parts outside the CDR3, the full variable domain is KAGVTQTPRYLIKTRGQQVTLSCSPISGHRSVSWYQQTPGQGLQFLFEYFSETQRNKGNFPGRFSGRQFSNSRSEMNVSTLELGDSALYLCASREQGNNEQFFGPGTRLTVL.

The V and J genes are TRBV10-3 and TRBJ2-2; 12 bases match TRBD2. The trim removed 7 bases at V and 5 bases at J, leaving 8 bases unmatched. The germline V gene has CDR1 ENHRY and CDR2 SYGVKD. This CDR3 has 16 amino acids. CDR3 bases: TGTGCCATCAATGCCCTAGCGGGGGGGACTACCGGGGAGCTGTTTTTT. Amino acid sequence: CAINALAGGTTGELFF.

This chain uses TRBV11-2 with TRBJ2-5, with D perhaps TRBD2 (5 bases). Germline CDR1 and CDR2: SGHAT and FQNNGV. Trimming cost V 5 bases and J 5 bases, with 15 bases left between them. This CDR3 has 14 amino acids. The CDR3 reads CASSHRRRGETQYF. The CDR3 DNA follows: TGTGCCAGCAGCCACCGTAGGAGAGGGGAGACCCAGTACTTC. Variable domain in full (rest from reference TRBV11-2 and TRBJ2-5): EAGVAQSPRYKIIEKRQSVAFWCNPISGHATLYWYQQILGQGPKLLIQFQNNGVVDDSQLPKDRFSAERLKGVDSTLKIQPAKLEDSAVYLCASSHRRRGETQYFGPGTRLLVL.

The CDR3 region is CASSRDLWNTGELFF. For the CDR3, the DNA is TGTGCCAGTAGTAGGGATCTTTGGAACACCGGGGAGCTGTTTTTT. V and J are TRBV19 and TRBJ2-2, with D unresolved. There are 15 residues in the CDR3. CDR1 is LNHDA and CDR2 is SQIVND in the germline V gene (reference sequence). The V end lost 4 bases, the J end lost 1 base, and 10 bases lay between the germline ends.

The chain is built from TRBV7-9 and TRBJ1-2, with D possibly matching TRBD1 (6 bases). Trimming removed 5 bases from V and 2 bases from J, with 12 bases in between. CDR1 is SEHNR and CDR2 is FQNEAQ in the germline V gene (reference sequence). This CDR3 spans 14 amino acids. The DNA for the CDR3 is TGTGCCAGCAGCCCAGGGGCAGGGAACTATGGCTACACCTTC. Translated, it gives CASSPGAGNYGYTF.

This sequence joins TRBV19 and TRBJ2-7; no reliable D call. Germline assignment: CDR1 LNHDA and CDR2 SQIVND (reference sequence). The CDR3 is made up of 13 amino acids. The V and J ends lost 5 bases and 5 bases respectively, with 13 bases between them. CDR3 protein: CASSAYGANEQYF. DNA for the CDR3: TGTGCCAGTAGTGCCTACGGAGCGAACGAGCAGTACTTC.

This chain joins TRBV6-6 and TRBJ2-1; 8 nucleotides line up with TRBD2. The germline V gene has CDR1 MNHNY and CDR2 SVGAGI (reference sequence). The CDR3 has 15 residues. J lost 7 bases, V lost 7 bases, and 12 bases had no gene match. CDR3 sequence (DNA): TGTGCCAGCACTTGGCAGCGGGAGTTGGGTAATGAGCAGTTCTTC. This encodes CASTWQRELGNEQFF.

The chain uses TRBV5-5 and TRBJ2-1; 7 bases align to TRBD1. CDR3 length: 16 residues. CDR1 is SGHKS and CDR2 is YYEKEE in the germline V gene (reference sequence). J was trimmed by 4 bases and V by 4 bases; bases with no gene match: 11. The CDR3 loop reads CASSARAGGGYNEQFF. Written as DNA, the CDR3 is TGTGCCAGCAGCGCTAGGGCAGGGGGTGGGTACAATGAGCAGTTCTTC.

This chain connects TRBV28 to TRBJ2-7; D possibly corresponds to TRBD1 (5 bases). The CDR3 consists of 12 residues. Trimming left V 6 bases short and J 9 bases short, with 15 bases between. The germline V gene has CDR1 MDHEN and CDR2 SYDVKM. CDR3: CASRQGPKVQYF. CDR3 sequence (DNA): TGTGCCAGCAGGCAGGGTCCTAAGGTGCAGTACTTC.

A note on this clone: Additional DNA sequences in this sample encode the identical CDR3. The chain couples TRBV5-6 to TRBJ2-7; 7 bases are shared with TRBD2. Germline CDR1 SGHDT, CDR2 YYEEEE. This CDR3 has 13 residues. V lost 5 bases and J lost 3; bases outside the gene matches: 5. The CDR3 here is CASSRLAVYEQYF. The CDR3 DNA follows: TGTGCCAGCAGTCGTCTAGCGGTCTACGAGCAGTACTTC.

This chain links TRBV2 with TRBJ2-3; TRBD2 aligns across 7 bases. The V and J ends lost 7 bases and 4 bases, in that order; junction bases with no gene match: 11. In germline, CDR1 is SNHLY, CDR2 FYNNEI. The CDR3 length is 15 residues. CDR3 region: CASTSPGGSADTQYF. The CDR3, as DNA: TGTGCCAGCACCTCTCCTGGCGGGAGTGCAGATACGCAGTATTTT.

This chain uses TRBV30 with TRBJ1-1; possible D gene TRBD1, 5 bases. With 4 bases removed from V and 11 bases from J, the gap between germline ends came to 20 bases. Germline V lookup: CDR1 GTSNPN, CDR2 SVGIG (reference sequence). The CDR3 is 13 amino acids. CDR3 in DNA: TGTGCCTGGACCCACGGGGGACGCGCTTCGGCTTTCTTT. Translating it yields CAWTHGGRASAFF.

The chain recombines TRBV5-4 with TRBJ2-6; TRBD1 matches at 9 bases. J lost 1 base, V lost 0 bases, and 5 bases had no gene match. This CDR3 region has 18 residues. Germline loops: CDR1 SGHNT, CDR2 YYREEE (reference sequence). Written as DNA, the CDR3 is TGTGCCAGCAGCTTGGCCGGGACAGGGACATCTGGGGCCAACGTCCTGACTTTC. It translates to CASSLAGTGTSGANVLTF.

V gene TRBV19 combines with J gene TRBJ1-1; possibly TRBD1 for D (6 bases). The CDR3 runs 14 residues. Germline V CDR1 and CDR2: LNHDA, SQIVND (reference sequence). V was cut by 5 bases and J by 4 bases, with 14 bases left in between. In nucleotides, the CDR3 is TGTGCCAGTAGTCTATTTCTGACAGGCACTGAAGCTTTCTTT. Encoded protein: CASSLFLTGTEAFF.

The chain combines TRBV10-3 with TRBJ1-4; the match to TRBD1 covers 11 bases. This CDR3 is built from 14 residues. The trim removed 4 bases at V and 6 bases at J, leaving 1 base unmatched. The V gene's germline CDR1 is ENHRY and CDR2 SYGVKD. The CDR3 loop reads CAISGGQGDEKLFF. The CDR3 nucleotides read TGTGCCATCAGTGGGGGACAGGGGGATGAAAAACTGTTTTTT.

CDR3 amino acids: CASIKEQDQPQHF. CDR3 in DNA: TGTGCCAGCATTAAGGAACAGGACCAGCCCCAGCATTTT. The chain couples TRBV2 to TRBJ1-5; tentative D call: TRBD1 (5 bases). CDR1 and CDR2 from the germline V gene are SNHLY and FYNNEI. Trimming took 7 bases from V and 7 from J, leaving 14 bases between them. The CDR3 sequence is 13 residues long. Based on the CDR3 plus reference TRBV2 and TRBJ1-5, the full variable domain is EPEVTQTPSHQVTQMGQEVILRCVPISNHLYFYWYRQILGQKVEFLVSFYNNEISEKSEIFDDQFSVERPDGSNFTLKIRSTKLEDSAMYFCASIKEQDQPQHFGDGTRLSIL.

This rearrangement joins TRBV12-5 to TRBJ1-4; tentative D call: TRBD1 (6 bases). The CDR3 covers 16 residues. V lost 1 base to trimming and J lost 8 bases, with 17 bases between them. Germline lookup yields CDR1 LGHNT and CDR2 FRNRAP. CDR3 in amino acids: CASGLGPTTGAEKLFF. The CDR3 bases are TGTGCTAGTGGTTTGGGGCCGACGACAGGTGCGGAAAAACTGTTTTTT.

This chain connects TRBV28 to TRBJ2-1, with D perhaps matching TRBD2 (6 bases). Deletions cut 6 bases from V and 6 bases from J, with 21 bases between. CDR1 is MDHEN, CDR2 SYDVKM, per germline. The CDR3 runs 16 residues. CDR3 region: CASSSPAGGEVNEQFF. The CDR3 DNA reads as TGTGCCAGCAGCTCCCCCGCCGGTGGGGAGGTCAATGAGCAGTTCTTC.

V is TRBV30 and J is TRBJ2-5; 7 bases are shared with TRBD2. J lost 7 bases, V lost 1 base, and 9 bases had no gene match. This CDR3 is 14 amino acids long. Germline values: CDR1 GTSNPN, CDR2 SVGIG (reference sequence). The CDR3 sequence is CAWSGARGVPTQYF. The CDR3 coding sequence is TGTGCCTGGAGTGGAGCCCGGGGGGTGCCGACCCAGTACTTC.

J is TRBJ2-7 and V is TRBV7-8; a possible D gene is TRBD2 (5 bases). The CDR3 is made up of 14 amino acids. Germline CDR1 reads SGHVS; CDR2 reads FQNEAQ. The V end lost 2 bases, the J end lost 4 bases, and 12 bases lay between the germline ends. This CDR3 reads CASSLRRASYEQYF. The CDR3, as DNA: TGTGCCAGCAGCTTAAGGCGGGCCTCGTACGAGCAGTACTTC.

This clone came up once. The gene calls are TRBV27 and TRBJ2-7; D is perhaps TRBD2 (5 bases). CDR3 length: 14 residues. Germline CDR1 reads MNHEY; CDR2 reads SMNVEV (reference sequence). Trimming removed 2 bases at V and 6 bases at J, with 14 bases between. The CDR3 spells CASSLGYRGFEQYF. CDR3 bases: TGTGCCAGCAGTTTAGGGTATCGGGGATTCGAGCAGTACTTC.

This sequence joins TRBV28 and TRBJ1-1, with D maybe TRBD1 (6 bases). The CDR3 totals 14 residues. Between the trimmed V and J ends, which lost 4 bases and 1 base, there was a span of 10 bases. Per germline, CDR1 MDHEN and CDR2 SYDVKM. The CDR3 loop reads CASSSPDRNTEAFF. CDR3 sequence (DNA): TGTGCCAGCAGTTCCCCGGACAGGAACACTGAAGCTTTCTTT.

V usage is TRBV11-2 and J usage is TRBJ2-3; weak D call: TRBD2 (5 bases). V lost 1 base and J 6 bases, leaving 17 bases between the germline ends. This CDR3 has 16 amino acids. CDR1 and CDR2 from the germline V gene are SGHAT and FQNNGV. In DNA form, the CDR3 reads TGTGCCAGCAGCTTAGGGGCAAGCGGACCTATGGATACGCAGTATTTT. Translation gives CASSLGASGPMDTQYF. The variable domain in full, completed from reference TRBV11-2 and TRBJ2-3, reads EAGVAQSPRYKIIEKRQSVAFWCNPISGHATLYWYQQILGQGPKLLIQFQNNGVVDDSQLPKDRFSAERLKGVDSTLKIQPAKLEDSAVYLCASSLGASGPMDTQYFGPGTRLTVL.